The 7 T cell receptor beta chains reported below all come from one sample, sequenced in a study of T cells in women clearing cervical HPV infection. Only in-frame clones appear in the TCRdb table, and some are missing; sequencing was by immunoSEQ multiplex PCR. The sample includes approximately 33,000 clones. The sample was blood buffy coat. These receptors all come from a woman aged 18-69 years with a cervical HPV16 infection that either progressed to CIN3+ or cleared (not recorded which).

For this clone: The read terminates 3 residues before the CDR3 end, so the remaining end is supplied by the germline J gene. The chain employs TRBV7-9 and TRBJ2-1, with 9 bases aligning to TRBD2. This CDR3 is built from 15 residues. J gave up 0 bases and V 11 bases, and 8 bases lay outside the gene matches. Per germline, CDR1 SEHNR and CDR2 FQNEAQ (reference sequence). This chain's CDR3 is CAAQEREDSYNEQFF. The part of the CDR3 DNA that was read is TGTGCCGCCCAGGAGCGGGAGGACTCCTACAATGAG.

Regarding this clone: The sequence runs out 3 residues before the end of the CDR3; the remainder is reconstructed from the germline J gene. This chain uses TRBV11-3 with TRBJ2-2; 7 bases match TRBD1. CDR1 SGHNT and CDR2 YENEEA come from the germline V gene. CDR3 length: 14 amino acids. J lost 4 bases, V lost 3 bases, and 2 bases had no gene match. The CDR3 DNA, read in part, is TGTGCCAGCAGCTTTAGGGGGCTCACCGGGGAG. Its protein product is CASSFRGLTGE. The full CDR3 sequence reads CASSFRGLTGELFF.

About this clone: Read coverage stops 3 residues before the CDR3 terminus; the germline J gene supplies the remainder. The J gene is TRBJ1-6, the V gene TRBV19; no clear D gene. The V end was cut by 4 bases, the J end by 7 bases, with 11 bases between. The CDR3 consists of 14 residues. Germline CDR1 LNHDA, CDR2 SQIVND (reference sequence). CDR3 sequence: CASSTDSENSPLHF. The part of the CDR3 DNA that was read is TGTGCCAGTAGTACCGACTCAGAAAATTCACCC.

Notes on this clone: From the germline J gene comes the end of the CDR3, since the read stops 3 residues before it. V gene TRBV19 combines with J gene TRBJ2-3; TRBD1 agrees at 7 bases. The CDR3 has 17 amino acids. CDR1 and CDR2 (germline): LNHDA, SQIVND (reference sequence). The CDR3 reads CASSIATPTGDNQPQYF. Partial CDR3 DNA: TGTGCCAGTAGTATAGCTACTCCTACAGGGGACAATCAGCCG.

A note on this clone: The read finishes 3 residues shy of the CDR3 end, and the germline J gene is used to complete it. V gene TRBV30 combines with J gene TRBJ1-1, with D possibly TRBD1 on 5 matching bases. Germline CDR1 reads GTSNPN; CDR2 reads SVGIG (reference sequence). The CDR3 has 15 amino acids. Trimming left V 2 bases short and J 1 base short, with 14 bases between. The sequenced part of the CDR3 DNA is TGTGCCTGGAGTCGGGGGGGGGTCGGGAACACTGAA. Its translation: CAWSRGGVGNTE. The complete CDR3 reads CAWSRGGVGNTEAFF.

About this clone itself: The read ends 3 residues early relative to the CDR3; the germline J gene fills the gap. V gene TRBV5-7 combines with J gene TRBJ2-1; D not certain. TRBV5-7 is labeled an ORF, and its function is uncertain. Trimming cost V 1 base and J 1 base, with 6 bases left between them. The CDR3 has 14 amino acids. The CDR3 spells CASSLWRSYNEQFF. Partial CDR3 DNA: TGTGCCAGCAGCTTGTGGCGGTCCTACAATGAG.

Concerning this clone: The read ends 3 residues early relative to the CDR3; the germline J gene fills the gap. This sequence joins TRBV7-2 and TRBJ2-2; D is ambiguous. There are 15 residues in the CDR3. The V and J ends lost 0 bases and 6 bases respectively, with 11 bases between them. Looked up from germline, CDR1 is SGHTA and CDR2 is FQGNSA. This chain's CDR3 is CASSLAATRPGELFF. The covered CDR3 bases are TGTGCCAGCAGCTTAGCCGCGACTCGACCCGGGGAG.